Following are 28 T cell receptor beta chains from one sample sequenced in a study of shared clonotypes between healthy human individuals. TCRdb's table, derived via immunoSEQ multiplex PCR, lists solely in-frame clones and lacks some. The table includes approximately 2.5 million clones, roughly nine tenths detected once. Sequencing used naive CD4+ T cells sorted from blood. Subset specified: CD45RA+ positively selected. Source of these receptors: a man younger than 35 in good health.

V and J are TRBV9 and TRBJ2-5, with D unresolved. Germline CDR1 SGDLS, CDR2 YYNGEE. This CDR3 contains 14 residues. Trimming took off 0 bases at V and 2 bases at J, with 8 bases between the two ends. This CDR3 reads CASSVGNAQETQYF. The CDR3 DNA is TGTGCCAGCAGCGTAGGGAACGCTCAAGAGACCCAGTACTTC.

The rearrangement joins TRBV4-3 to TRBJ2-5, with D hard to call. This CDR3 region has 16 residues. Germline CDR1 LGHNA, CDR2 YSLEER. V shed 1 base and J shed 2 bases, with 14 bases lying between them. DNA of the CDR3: TGCGCCAGCAGCCAAGGGCTCGGCGTTGGGCAAGAGACCCAGTACTTC. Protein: CASSQGLGVGQETQYF.

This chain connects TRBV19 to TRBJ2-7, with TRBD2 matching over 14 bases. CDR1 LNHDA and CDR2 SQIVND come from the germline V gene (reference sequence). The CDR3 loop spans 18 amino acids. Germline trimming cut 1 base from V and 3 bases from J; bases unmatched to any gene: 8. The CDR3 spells CASSIAGRGLAGGYEQYF. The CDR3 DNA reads TGTGCCAGTAGTATAGCGGGCCGAGGACTAGCGGGAGGCTACGAGCAGTACTTC.

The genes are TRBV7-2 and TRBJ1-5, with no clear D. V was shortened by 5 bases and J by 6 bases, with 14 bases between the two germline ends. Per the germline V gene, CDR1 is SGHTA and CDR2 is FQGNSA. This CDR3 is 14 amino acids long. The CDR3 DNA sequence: TGTGCCAGCAGCCCACCGGCGGGTGGTCAGCCCCAGCATTTT. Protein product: CASSPPAGGQPQHF. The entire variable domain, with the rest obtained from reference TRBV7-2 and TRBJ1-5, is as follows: GAGVSQSPSNKVTEKGKDVELRCDPISGHTALYWYRQSLGQGLEFLIYFQGNSAPDKSGLPSDRFSAERTGGSVSTLTIQRTQQEDSAVYLCASSPPAGGQPQHFGDGTRLSIL.

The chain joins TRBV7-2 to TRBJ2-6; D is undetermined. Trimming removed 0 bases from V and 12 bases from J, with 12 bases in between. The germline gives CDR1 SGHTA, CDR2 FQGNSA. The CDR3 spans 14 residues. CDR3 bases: TGTGCCAGCAGCTTAGCTCCCGCCCCCGGCGTCCTGACTTTC. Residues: CASSLAPAPGVLTF.

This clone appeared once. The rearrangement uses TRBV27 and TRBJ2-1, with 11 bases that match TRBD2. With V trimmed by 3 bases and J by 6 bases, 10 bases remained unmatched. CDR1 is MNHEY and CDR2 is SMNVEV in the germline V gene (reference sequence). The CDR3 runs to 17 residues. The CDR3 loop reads CASSFRPLAGGINEQFF. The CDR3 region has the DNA TGTGCCAGCAGTTTCCGACCCTTAGCGGGGGGGATCAATGAGCAGTTCTTC.

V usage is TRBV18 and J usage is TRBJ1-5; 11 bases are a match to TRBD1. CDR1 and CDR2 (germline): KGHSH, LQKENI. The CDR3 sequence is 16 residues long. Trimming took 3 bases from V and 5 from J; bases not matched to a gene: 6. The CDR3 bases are TGTGCCAGCTCACCGCCGGGACAGGGGGTGTATCAGCCCCAGCATTTT. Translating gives CASSPPGQGVYQPQHF.

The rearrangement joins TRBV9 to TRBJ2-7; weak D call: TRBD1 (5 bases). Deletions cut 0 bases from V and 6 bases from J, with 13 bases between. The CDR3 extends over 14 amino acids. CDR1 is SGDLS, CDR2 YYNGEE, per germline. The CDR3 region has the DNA TGTGCCAGCAGCGTAGGGCCAGGGAAAGGCGAGCAGTACTTC. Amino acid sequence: CASSVGPGKGEQYF.

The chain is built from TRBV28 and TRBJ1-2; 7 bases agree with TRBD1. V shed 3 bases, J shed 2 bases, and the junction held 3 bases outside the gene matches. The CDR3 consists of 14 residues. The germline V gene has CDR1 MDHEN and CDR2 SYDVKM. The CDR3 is CASSLLTGNYGYTF. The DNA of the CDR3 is TGTGCCAGCAGTTTGCTGACAGGGAACTATGGCTACACCTTC.

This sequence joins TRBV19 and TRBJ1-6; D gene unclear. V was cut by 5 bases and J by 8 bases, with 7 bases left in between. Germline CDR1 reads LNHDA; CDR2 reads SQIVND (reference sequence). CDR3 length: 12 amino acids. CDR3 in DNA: TGTGCCAGTAGTCTTGGGGATTCACCCCTCCACTTT. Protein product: CASSLGDSPLHF.

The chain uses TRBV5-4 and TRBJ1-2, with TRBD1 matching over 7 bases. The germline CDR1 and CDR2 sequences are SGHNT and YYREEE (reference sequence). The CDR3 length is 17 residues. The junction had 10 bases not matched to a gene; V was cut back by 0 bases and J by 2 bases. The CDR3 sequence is CASSLDRQGSPNYGYTF. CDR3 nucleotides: TGTGCCAGCAGCTTGGACAGACAGGGATCCCCGAACTATGGCTACACCTTC.

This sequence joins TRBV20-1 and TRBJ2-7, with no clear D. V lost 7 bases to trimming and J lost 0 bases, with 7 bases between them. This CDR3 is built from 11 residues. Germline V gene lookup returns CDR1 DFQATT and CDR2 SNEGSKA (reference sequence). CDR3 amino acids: CSVSPSYEQYF. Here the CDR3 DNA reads TGCAGTGTCAGCCCCTCCTACGAGCAGTACTTC.

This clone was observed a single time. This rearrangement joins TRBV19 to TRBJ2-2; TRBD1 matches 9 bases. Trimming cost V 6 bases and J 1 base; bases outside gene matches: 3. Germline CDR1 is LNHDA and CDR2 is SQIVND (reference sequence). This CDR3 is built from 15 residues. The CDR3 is CASSTGGWNTGELFF. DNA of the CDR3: TGTGCCAGTAGCACAGGGGGCTGGAACACCGGGGAGCTGTTTTTT.

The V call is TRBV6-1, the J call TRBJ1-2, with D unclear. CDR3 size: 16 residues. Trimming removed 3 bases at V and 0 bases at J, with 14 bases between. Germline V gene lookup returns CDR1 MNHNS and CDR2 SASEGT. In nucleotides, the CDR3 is TGTGCCAGCAGTGACGCCTCTCGGACCGCTAACTATGGCTACACCTTC. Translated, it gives CASSDASRTANYGYTF.

The chain's CDR3 is CAIRETGGRETQYF. CDR3 DNA: TGTGCCATCAGGGAGACAGGGGGCCGGGAGACCCAGTACTTC. V gene TRBV10-3 combines with J gene TRBJ2-5; 10 bases are shared with TRBD1. The CDR3 has 14 amino acids. Per germline, CDR1 ENHRY and CDR2 SYGVKD. V dropped 6 bases and J dropped 5; count of bases not matched to a gene: 6.

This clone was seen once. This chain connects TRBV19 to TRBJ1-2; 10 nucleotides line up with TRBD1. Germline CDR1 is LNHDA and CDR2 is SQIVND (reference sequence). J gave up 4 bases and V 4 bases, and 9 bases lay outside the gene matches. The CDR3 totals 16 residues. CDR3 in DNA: TGTGCCAGTAGTAAAGCCGGGACAGGGGTTATCTATGGCTACACCTTC. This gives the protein CASSKAGTGVIYGYTF.

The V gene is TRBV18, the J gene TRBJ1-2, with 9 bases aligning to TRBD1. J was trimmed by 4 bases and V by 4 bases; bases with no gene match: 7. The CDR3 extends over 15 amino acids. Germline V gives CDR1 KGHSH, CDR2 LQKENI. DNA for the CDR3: TGTGCCAGCTCACGCGGACAGGGGCAGTCCTATGGCTACACCTTC. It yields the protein CASSRGQGQSYGYTF.

The CDR3 reads CASSPPGQSYEQYF. The CDR3 nucleotides are TGTGCCAGCAGCCCCCCAGGACAGTCCTACGAGCAGTACTTC. The genes are TRBV7-9 and TRBJ2-7, with a weak D call TRBD1 (6 bases). The CDR3 covers 14 residues. Trimming took off 5 bases at V and 1 base at J, with 12 bases between the two ends. In germline, CDR1 is SEHNR, CDR2 FQNEAQ (reference sequence). The whole variable domain, remainder taken from reference TRBV7-9 and TRBJ2-7, is DTGVSQNPRHKITKRGQNVTFRCDPISEHNRLYWYRQTLGQGPEFLTYFQNEAQLEKSRLLSDRFSAERPKGSFSTLEIQRTEQGDSAMYLCASSPPGQSYEQYFGPGTRLTVT.

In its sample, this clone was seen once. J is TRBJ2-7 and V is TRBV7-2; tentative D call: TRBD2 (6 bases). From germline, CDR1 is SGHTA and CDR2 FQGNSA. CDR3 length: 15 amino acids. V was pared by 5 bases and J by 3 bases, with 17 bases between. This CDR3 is CASSLRGTALYEQYF. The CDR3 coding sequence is TGTGCCAGCAGCCTCCGCGGGACTGCTCTCTACGAGCAGTACTTC.

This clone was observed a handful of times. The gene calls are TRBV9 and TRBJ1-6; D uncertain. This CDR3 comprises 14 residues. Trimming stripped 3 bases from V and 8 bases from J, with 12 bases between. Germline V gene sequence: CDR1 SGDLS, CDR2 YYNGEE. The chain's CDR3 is CASSASLWDSPLHF. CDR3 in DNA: TGTGCCAGCAGCGCCAGTCTCTGGGATTCACCCCTCCACTTT.

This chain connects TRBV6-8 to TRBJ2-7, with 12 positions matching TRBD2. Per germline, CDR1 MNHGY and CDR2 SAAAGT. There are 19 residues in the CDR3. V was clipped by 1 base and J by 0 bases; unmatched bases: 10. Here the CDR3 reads CASSYFRRLAGGDSYEQYF. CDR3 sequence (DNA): TGTGCCAGCAGTTACTTCAGGCGGCTAGCGGGGGGGGACTCCTACGAGCAGTACTTC.

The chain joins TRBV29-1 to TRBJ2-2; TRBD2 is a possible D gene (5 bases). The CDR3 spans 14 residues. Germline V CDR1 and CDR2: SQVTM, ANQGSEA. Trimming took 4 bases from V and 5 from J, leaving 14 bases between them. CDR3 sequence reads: CSVVRGMGTGELFF. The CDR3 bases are TGCAGCGTTGTTCGAGGGATGGGAACCGGGGAGCTGTTTTTT.

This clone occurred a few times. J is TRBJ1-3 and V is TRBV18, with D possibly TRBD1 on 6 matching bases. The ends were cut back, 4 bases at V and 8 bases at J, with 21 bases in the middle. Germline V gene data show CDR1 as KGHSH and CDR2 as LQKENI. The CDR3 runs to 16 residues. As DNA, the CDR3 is TGTGCCAGCTCACTCGGGACACCCTCTGACGGAGACACCATATATTTT. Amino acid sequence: CASSLGTPSDGDTIYF.

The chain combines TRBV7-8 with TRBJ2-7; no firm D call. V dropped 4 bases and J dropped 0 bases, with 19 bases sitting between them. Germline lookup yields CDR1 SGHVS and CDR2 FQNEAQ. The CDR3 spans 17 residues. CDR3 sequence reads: CASSSRAQHSLSYEQYF. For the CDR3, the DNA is TGTGCCAGCAGCTCCCGGGCCCAGCATTCCCTCTCCTACGAGCAGTACTTC.

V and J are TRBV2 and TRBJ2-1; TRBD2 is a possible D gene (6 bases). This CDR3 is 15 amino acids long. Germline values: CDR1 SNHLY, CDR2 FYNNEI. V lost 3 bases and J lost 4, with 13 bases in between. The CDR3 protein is CASSDLEGPYNEQFF. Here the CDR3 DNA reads TGTGCCAGCAGTGACTTGGAGGGGCCTTACAATGAGCAGTTCTTC.

The DNA of the CDR3 is TGCGCCAGCAGCCGAAGGACGACAGGGAACAATGAGCAGTTCTTC. It specifies CASSRRTTGNNEQFF. V and J are TRBV5-1 and TRBJ2-1, with 7 bases lining up with TRBD1. The V and J ends lost 4 bases and 5 bases, in that order; junction bases with no gene match: 9. The CDR3 contains 15 residues. Germline V gene data show CDR1 as SGHRS and CDR2 as YFSETQ.

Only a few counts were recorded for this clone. This CDR3 is CASIRENGNSPLHF. Here the CDR3 DNA reads TGTGCCAGCATCCGGGAAAATGGGAATTCACCCCTCCACTTT. V and J are TRBV6-6 and TRBJ1-6; D remains ambiguous. V was cut by 7 bases and J by 7 bases, with 14 bases left in between. This CDR3 region has 14 residues. The V gene's germline CDR1 is MNHNY and CDR2 SVGAGI (reference sequence).

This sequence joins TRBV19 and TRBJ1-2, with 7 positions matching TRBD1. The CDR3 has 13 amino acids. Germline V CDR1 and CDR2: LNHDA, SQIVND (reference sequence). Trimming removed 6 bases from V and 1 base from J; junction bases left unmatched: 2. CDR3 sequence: CASRRDSNYGYTF. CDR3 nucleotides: TGTGCCAGTAGACGGGACAGTAACTATGGCTACACCTTC.